The TCR beta chain described here comes from a study of T cells in Graves' hyperthyroidism and ophthalmopathy. This clonotype was counted ten times or more. The source material, RNA transcripts, was used to amplify TCR beta CDR3 regions. The HTBI set primed first-round TCR CDR3 RT-PCR. TCRdb recomputed calls from the multiplex PCR reads with MiXCR, one row per CDR3 protein. The data contain fewer than 550,000 distinct CDR3 sequences, 15% to 19% of them singletons. CDR1 and CDR2 from the germline V gene are MNHEY and SVGEGT. The CDR3 has 11 residues. V lost 2 bases and J 6 bases, leaving 5 bases between the germline ends.

The chain uses TRBV6-2 or TRBV6-3 and TRBJ2-7, with D uncertain. Input material: blood. This sequence was found in a woman aged 18-29 years with Graves' hyperthyroidism. The CDR3 DNA reads TGTGCCAGCAGTTACGGGGTCGAGCAGTACTTC. Its translation is CASSYGVEQYF.